This T cell receptor (beta chain) was identified in a study of CD8+CD57+ T cells in acquired aplastic anemia. Background on the study: The mean DNA yield obtained from sorted CD4+ and CD8+ cells came to roughly 3 ug. Healthy donors had, on average, about 9.9 million reads for their CD4+ cells.

Researchers used genomic DNA as the template to profile TCR beta VDJ and CDR3. TCRdb reanalysed the reads using MiXCR and keeps one entry per CDR3 protein. The table shows some 82,000 distinct CDR3 sequences, with under 50% occurring only once. Trimming pared 3 bases from V and 3 bases from J, leaving 23 bases between. Germline lookup yields CDR1 SGHVS and CDR2 FQNEAQ. This CDR3 has 18 amino acids. The chain has TRBV7-8 and TRBJ2-5, with D unclear. The receptor comes from a human donor in good health, serving as a control. The sequenced sample was sorted CD4+, CD8+, or CD8+CD57+ T cells (not recorded which) from PBMCs. The CDR3 nucleotides read TGTGCCAGCAGCTTGTTCGGAAGGAAGACACTCCGGGAAGAGACCCAGTACTTC. Translated: CASSLFGRKTLREETQYF.